Below, 20 T cell receptor beta chains from the same sample are listed, as sequenced in a study of cytomegalovirus exposure and HLA in healthy donors. The PCR contained 60 Vbeta and 13 Jbeta primers. Clones were read by immunoSEQ multiplex PCR, and TCRdb kept only the in-frame ones, dropping some. Recorded for this sample: approximately 150,000 clones. Sequencing was carried out using PBMCs. The receptors shown here come from a woman aged 40 to 49 in good health and CMV-seronegative.

This chain links TRBV9 with TRBJ1-1; 9 bases are shared with TRBD1. Germline lookup yields CDR1 SGDLS and CDR2 YYNGEE. The trim removed 3 bases at V and 1 base at J, leaving 4 bases unmatched. The CDR3 length is 15 residues. This chain's CDR3 is CASSAGQGSNTEAFF. CDR3 DNA sequence: TGTGCCAGCAGCGCGGGACAGGGATCGAACACTGAAGCTTTCTTT.

The chain joins TRBV5-6 to TRBJ1-6, with a tentative D call TRBD1 (6 bases). Germline lookup yields CDR1 SGHDT and CDR2 YYEEEE. There are 17 residues in the CDR3. The V end was cut by 3 bases, the J end by 9 bases, with 22 bases between. CDR3 amino acids: CASSSMWTVGKFSPLHF. Here the CDR3 DNA reads TGTGCCAGCAGCTCAATGTGGACAGTAGGAAAATTTTCACCCCTCCACTTT.

The chain has TRBV5-1 and TRBJ2-3; TRBD2 matches 14 bases. The length of the CDR3 is 15 residues. V lost 7 bases and J lost 2; bases outside the gene matches: 3. CDR1 and CDR2 (germline): SGHRS, YFSETQ. CDR3 sequence (DNA): TGCGCCAGCCGGACTAGCGGGGGGTTCACAGATACGCAGTATTTT. Its protein product is CASRTSGGFTDTQYF.

The gene calls are TRBV9 and TRBJ1-2, with no clear D. CDR3 length equals 12 residues. Germline values: CDR1 SGDLS, CDR2 YYNGEE. Trimming pared 8 bases from V and 6 bases from J, leaving 14 bases between. The CDR3 nucleotides read TGTGCCAGTGGCTGGAGGGAAAATGGCTACACCTTC. Encoded protein: CASGWRENGYTF.

The rearrangement uses TRBV2 and TRBJ1-5; 9 bases fit TRBD1. Trimming took 6 bases from V and 0 from J; bases not matched to a gene: 3. CDR3 length equals 15 residues. Germline-derived CDR1 and CDR2 are SNHLY and FYNNEI. CDR3 amino acids: CASRDRGNSNQPQHF. CDR3 in DNA: TGTGCCAGCAGGGACAGGGGAAATAGCAATCAGCCCCAGCATTTT.

The CDR3 sequence: CASSNQVREYF. The DNA for the CDR3 is TGTGCCAGCAGCAATCAGGTCCGAGAATATTTT. V usage is TRBV6-5 and J usage is TRBJ2-3; no firm D call. V was trimmed by 6 bases and J by 15 bases, leaving 16 bases between them. This CDR3 has 11 amino acids. Germline V gene lookup returns CDR1 MNHEY and CDR2 SVGAGI.

V gene TRBV2 combines with J gene TRBJ1-1; perhaps TRBD1 as D (6 bases). Germline V gives CDR1 SNHLY, CDR2 FYNNEI. CDR3 length: 13 amino acids. V shed 6 bases and J shed 11 bases, with 19 bases lying between them. The CDR3 protein is CASRGDRRQEAFF. CDR3 sequence (DNA): TGTGCCAGCAGGGGCGACAGGCGCCAAGAGGCTTTCTTT.

This rearrangement joins TRBV2 to TRBJ2-1; 7 bases map to TRBD1. The CDR3 contains 14 residues. Germline lookup yields CDR1 SNHLY and CDR2 FYNNEI. The ends lost 1 base at V and 4 bases at J; junction bases unmatched: 1. The CDR3 sequence is CASSEGDRYNEQFF. CDR3 DNA: TGTGCCAGCAGTGAAGGGGACAGATACAATGAGCAGTTCTTC.

The CDR3 loop reads CAIRADRGHGYTF. DNA for the CDR3: TGTGCCATCAGAGCGGACAGGGGGCATGGCTACACCTTC. The chain recombines TRBV10-3 with TRBJ1-2, with 11 bases identical to TRBD1. The CDR3 has 13 residues. V gave up 6 bases and J gave up 6 bases; unmatched junction bases: 3. Germline values: CDR1 ENHRY, CDR2 SYGVKD.

The chain is built from TRBV2 and TRBJ2-6; D is perhaps TRBD2 (5 bases). In germline, CDR1 is SNHLY, CDR2 FYNNEI. This CDR3 has 14 amino acids. The ends were cut back, 2 bases at V and 6 bases at J, with 8 bases in the middle. The CDR3 reads CASSESGKANVLTF. Written as DNA, the CDR3 is TGTGCCAGCAGTGAATCGGGGAAGGCCAACGTCCTGACTTTC.

The chain uses TRBV18 and TRBJ1-1; tentatively, D is TRBD1 (6 bases). The CDR3 is 14 residues long. Germline V gives CDR1 KGHSH, CDR2 LQKENI. V lost 4 bases, J lost 1 base, and 10 bases lay in between. The CDR3 sequence is CASSRDMWNTEAFF. The CDR3 DNA is TGTGCCAGCTCACGGGACATGTGGAACACTGAAGCTTTCTTT.

This chain joins TRBV7-3 and TRBJ1-2; 8 bases agree with TRBD1. The CDR3 is 13 amino acids. Germline V gene sequence: CDR1 SGHTA, CDR2 FQGTGA. V lost 6 bases to trimming and J lost 4 bases; unmatched junction nucleotides: 4. The CDR3, as DNA: TGTGCCAGCAGTCTCGACAGGGGCTATGGCTACACCTTC. Protein product: CASSLDRGYGYTF.

In the case of this clone: The junction shows a germline mismatch at one end, possibly a read error. The gene calls are TRBV7-7 and TRBJ2-5; unclear D gene. In germline, CDR1 is SSHAT, CDR2 FNYEAQ (reference sequence). The CDR3 is 12 residues long. CDR3 DNA: TGTGCTAGCAGCCCCCTCCAAGAGACCCAGTACTTC. Translated: CASSPLQETQYF.

The genes are TRBV5-8 and TRBJ2-3; possible D gene TRBD1, 6 bases. Between the trimmed V and J ends, which lost 5 bases and 3 bases, there was a span of 13 bases. Germline V gene sequence: CDR1 SGHTS, CDR2 YDEGEE. There are 14 residues in the CDR3. The CDR3 nucleotides read TGTGCCAGCAGTCCGGGACAACTGACAGATACGCAGTATTTT. Translating it yields CASSPGQLTDTQYF.

This sequence joins TRBV7-9 and TRBJ2-7; 8 positions match TRBD2. Germline CDR1 reads SEHNR; CDR2 reads FQNEAQ (reference sequence). CDR3 length: 16 amino acids. Trimming removed 1 base from V and 6 bases from J; junction bases left unmatched: 11. CDR3 coding DNA: TGTGCCAGCAGCTTAGGTCCAGCGGGGGATCCTTTCGAGCAGTACGTC. It yields the protein CASSLGPAGDPFEQYV.

The V call is TRBV4-1, the J call TRBJ1-1; D is undetermined. Trimming cost V 0 bases and J 4 bases, with 12 bases left between them. CDR1 MGHRA and CDR2 YSYEKL come from the germline V gene. CDR3 length equals 15 residues. Here the CDR3 DNA reads TGCGCCAGCAGCCAAGAGGAGGCGGGTCGCACTGAAGCTTTCTTT. It translates to CASSQEEAGRTEAFF.

With regard to this clone: A read error may account for a junction end that differs from germline. This chain links TRBV7-7 with TRBJ2-5; TRBD2 is a possible D gene (6 bases). CDR1 SSHAT and CDR2 FNYEAQ come from the germline V gene (reference sequence). The CDR3 extends over 18 amino acids. Here the CDR3 reads CASSPGRGLASRMETQYF. The CDR3 DNA sequence: TGTGCTAGCAGCCCTGGCCGGGGCCTAGCGTCGCGGATGGAGACCCAGTACTTC. The full variable domain, its missing parts supplied by reference TRBV7-7 and TRBJ2-5, is GAGVSQSPRYKVTKRGQDVTLRCDPISSHATLYWYQQALGQGPEFLTYFNYEAQPDKSGLPSDRFSAERPEGSISTLTIQRTEQRDSAMYRCASSPGRGLASRMETQYFGPGTRLLVL.

The chain carries TRBV4-1 and TRBJ1-3, with 11 bases matching TRBD1. V was pared by 1 base and J by 11 bases, with 7 bases of the junction left unmatched. There are 15 residues in the CDR3. Germline lookup yields CDR1 MGHRA and CDR2 YSYEKL. DNA for the CDR3: TGCGCCAGCAGCCAAGCCGGGACAGGGGGTAGAGCCATATATTTT. It is translated as CASSQAGTGGRAIYF.

The chain links TRBV19 to TRBJ2-2; possible D gene TRBD2, 6 bases. The germline V gene encodes CDR1 LNHDA and CDR2 SQIVND (reference sequence). V lost 0 bases and J 6 bases, leaving 11 bases between the germline ends. This CDR3 is built from 15 residues. CDR3 amino acids: CASSIDLGGSGELFF. CDR3 sequence (DNA): TGTGCCAGTAGTATAGATCTCGGGGGTTCCGGGGAGCTGTTTTTT.

Details on this clone: One junction end disagrees with the germline gene, perhaps due to a read error. The rearrangement joins TRBV7-7 to TRBJ2-5; D might be TRBD1 (5 bases). The germline V gene encodes CDR1 SSHAT and CDR2 FNYEAQ (reference sequence). The CDR3 extends over 14 amino acids. The CDR3 nucleotides are TGTGCTAGCAGCTTTGGTGGACATGGGGAGACCCAGTACTTC. Translated: CASSFGGHGETQYF.